What follows are 29 T cell receptor beta chains derived from one specimen sequenced in a study of Graves' ophthalmopathy and Graves' hyperthyroidism. The TCR beta CDR3 regions underwent amplification from RNA transcripts. An initial RT-PCR round employing HTBI primers preceded a second-round multiplex PCR. TCRdb re-derived calls from the multiplex PCR reads in MiXCR, one entry per CDR3 protein. The sample includes 350,000 to 450,000 distinct CDR3 sequences, around 20% seen only once; the top ten take more than 2.5%. Sequences were obtained from peripheral blood. These receptors all come from a young woman with stable Graves' hyperthyroidism.

This clonotype was observed many times. The chain has TRBV30 and TRBJ1-1; TRBD1 might be the D (6 bases). Germline V CDR1 and CDR2: GTSNPN, SVGIG (reference sequence). V shed 0 bases and J shed 9 bases, with 14 bases lying between them. The CDR3 spans 13 residues. CDR3 nucleotides: TGTGCCTGGAGTGTTGGGGGCGGGGGAAAAGCTTTCTTT. It encodes CAWSVGGGGKAFF.

The chain uses TRBV27 and TRBJ1-1; the D gene is possibly TRBD1 (5 bases). The V end was cut by 2 bases, the J end by 1 base, with 11 bases between. Germline V gene data show CDR1 as MNHEY and CDR2 as SMNVEV (reference sequence). The CDR3 totals 15 residues. CDR3 region: CASSLGTHPNTEAFF. In DNA form, the CDR3 reads TGTGCCAGCAGTTTAGGGACTCATCCGAACACTGAAGCTTTCTTT.

V gene TRBV12-3 or TRBV12-4 combines with J gene TRBJ2-7; D gene unclear. The ends were cut back, 7 bases at V and 4 bases at J, with 11 bases in the middle. There are 12 residues in the CDR3. The CDR3: CASKAASYEQYF. CDR3 DNA sequence: TGTGCCAGCAAGGCGGCTAGTTACGAGCAGTACTTC.

This clonotype was detected many times. The chain links TRBV6-2 or TRBV6-3 to TRBJ1-5; D is ambiguous. CDR1 MNHEY and CDR2 SVGEGT come from the germline V gene. The CDR3 consists of 12 residues. Trimming shortened V by 1 base and J by 5 bases, and 3 bases separated the two germline ends. CDR3 coding DNA: TGTGCCAGCAGTTACTTTCATCAGCCCCAGCATTTT. Translating it yields CASSYFHQPQHF.

This clonotype was observed many times. CDR3 sequence: CASRETSGNAKNIQYF. In DNA, the CDR3 is TGTGCCAGCAGGGAGACTAGCGGGAACGCCAAAAACATTCAGTACTTC. This rearrangement joins TRBV2 to TRBJ2-4; TRBD2 aligns across 11 bases. The V gene's germline CDR1 is SNHLY and CDR2 FYNNEI. V shed 6 bases and J 1 base; nucleotides not matched to a gene: 5. The CDR3 totals 16 residues. Based on the CDR3 plus reference TRBV2 and TRBJ2-4, the full variable domain is EPEVTQTPSHQVTQMGQEVILRCVPISNHLYFYWYRQILGQKVEFLVSFYNNEISEKSEIFDDQFSVERPDGSNFTLKIRSTKLEDSAMYFCASRETSGNAKNIQYFGAGTRLSVL.

This clonotype appeared many times. The rearrangement joins TRBV6-5 to TRBJ1-3, with D maybe TRBD1 (5 bases). The CDR3 length is 17 residues. V lost 4 bases to trimming and J lost 0 bases, with 16 bases between them. Germline V gives CDR1 MNHEY, CDR2 SVGAGI. CDR3 protein: CASSSLAGLHSGNTIYF. Written as DNA, the CDR3 is TGTGCCAGCAGTTCCCTCGCGGGGCTGCACTCTGGAAACACCATATATTTT.

This clonotype was found a few times. The chain combines TRBV28 with TRBJ1-2; D is possibly TRBD1 (5 bases). The CDR3 covers 14 residues. Germline CDR1 is MDHEN and CDR2 is SYDVKM. Deletions cut 6 bases from V and 6 bases from J, with 17 bases between. The DNA for the CDR3 is TGTGCCAGCAGCCGCCCGGGACTGGGGGATGGCTACACCTTC. It specifies CASSRPGLGDGYTF.

The rearrangement uses TRBV19 and TRBJ2-2, with D uncertain. Germline CDR1 is LNHDA and CDR2 is SQIVND (reference sequence). This CDR3 has 14 residues. Trimming left V 4 bases short and J 4 bases short, with 10 bases between. CDR3 sequence reads: CASSTPELTGELFF. CDR3 DNA: TGTGCCAGTAGTACCCCGGAACTCACCGGGGAGCTGTTTTTT.

Ten or more counts support this clonotype. The genes are TRBV28 and TRBJ2-7; 8 nucleotides match TRBD2. The CDR3 sequence is 13 residues long. The V and J ends lost 7 bases and 4 bases, in that order; junction bases with no gene match: 6. Germline CDR1 reads MDHEN; CDR2 reads SYDVKM. The CDR3 loop reads CASKASGWYEQYF. The CDR3 coding sequence is TGTGCCAGCAAGGCTAGCGGGTGGTACGAGCAGTACTTC.

About this clonotype: A much larger clone is a single base away; this may be a read error. The chain has TRBV5-1 and TRBJ2-7; 9 bases line up with TRBD1. From germline, CDR1 is SGHRS and CDR2 YFSETQ. The CDR3 spans 15 residues. Germline trimming cut 2 bases from V and 6 bases from J; bases unmatched to any gene: 9. The CDR3 loop reads CASSFSEQGASEQYF. DNA of the CDR3: TGCGCCAGCAGCTTTTCGGAACAGGGGGCATCCGAGCAGTACTTC. The variable domain in full, completed from reference TRBV5-1 and TRBJ2-7, reads KAGVTQTPRYLIKTRGQQVTLSCSPISGHRSVSWYQQTPGQGLQFLFEYFSETQRNKGNFPGRFSGRQFSNSRSEMNVSTLELGDSALYLCASSFSEQGASEQYFGPGTRLTVT.

Points on this clonotype: The junction shows a germline mismatch at one end, possibly a read error. V and J are TRBV5-1 and TRBJ2-7, with no clear D. Looked up from germline, CDR1 is SGHRS and CDR2 is YFSETQ. CDR3 length: 14 amino acids. The CDR3 loop reads CAGSTQASSYEQYF. CDR3 in DNA: TGCGCCGGCAGCACCCAGGCGTCCTCCTACGAGCAGTACTTC.

This clonotype was counted at least ten times. CDR3 in amino acids: CASGWTKIPYEQYF. The CDR3 coding sequence is TGTGCCAGCGGATGGACTAAAATCCCCTACGAGCAGTACTTC. The chain couples TRBV2 to TRBJ2-7; a possible D gene is TRBD2 (6 bases). V was trimmed by 8 bases and J by 2 bases, leaving 16 bases between them. The CDR3 length is 14 residues. Germline V CDR1 and CDR2: SNHLY, FYNNEI.

This clonotype was recorded at least ten times. This chain joins TRBV15 and TRBJ2-7; weak D call: TRBD2 (6 bases). The germline gives CDR1 LNHNV, CDR2 YYDKDF (reference sequence). Trimming took off 0 bases at V and 2 bases at J, with 17 bases between the two ends. CDR3 length: 17 amino acids. CDR3 nucleotides: TGTGCCACCAGCAGAGATGAAGTCGGGACTGGGACCTACGAGCAGTACTTC. Amino acid sequence: CATSRDEVGTGTYEQYF.

About this clonotype: A read error may produce the germline difference seen at one junction end. CDR3 sequence reads: CASSLGGLAGDNEKFF. Written as DNA, the CDR3 is TGTGCCAGCAGTTTAGGTGGCCTAGCGGGAGACAATGAGAAGTTCTTC. The chain combines TRBV28 with TRBJ2-1, with 10 bases that match TRBD2. This CDR3 is 16 amino acids long. Germline-derived CDR1 and CDR2 are MDHEN and SYDVKM.

This chain joins TRBV4-1 and TRBJ2-5; no firm D call. The CDR3 spans 11 residues. Germline assignment: CDR1 MGHRA and CDR2 YSYEKL. V lost 1 base and J 6 bases, leaving 3 bases between the germline ends. The CDR3 nucleotides are TGCGCCAGCAGCCAAGGACAGACCCAGTACTTC. It yields the protein CASSQGQTQYF.

This clonotype was recorded many times. The chain joins TRBV19 to TRBJ1-5, with D unresolved. V lost 2 bases and J 3 bases, leaving 11 bases between the germline ends. Germline V gene lookup returns CDR1 LNHDA and CDR2 SQIVND (reference sequence). The CDR3 length is 15 residues. The chain's CDR3 is CASSILDGNNQPQHF. The DNA for the CDR3 is TGTGCCAGTAGTATATTGGACGGAAACAATCAGCCCCAGCATTTT.

This clonotype was counted many times. The V and J genes are TRBV4-3 and TRBJ2-7; 8 bases agree with TRBD1. The CDR3 is 15 amino acids. Germline V gene lookup returns CDR1 LGHNA and CDR2 YSLEER. V lost 0 bases and J lost 2; bases outside the gene matches: 3. CDR3 protein: CASSQDDRGTYEQYF. The CDR3 coding sequence is TGCGCCAGCAGCCAAGATGACAGGGGTACCTACGAGCAGTACTTC.

In this sample, this clonotype turned up a few times. An end of the junction differs from the germline gene, which may be a read error. The J gene is TRBJ2-5, the V gene TRBV2, with D perhaps matching TRBD2 (5 bases). Germline assignment: CDR1 SNHLY and CDR2 FYNNEI. CDR3 size: 10 residues. In nucleotides, the CDR3 is TGTGCCAGCAGTGGAGGGTCCCCTCACTTC. It specifies CASSGGSPHF.

In its sample, this clonotype was seen many times. Compared with germline, one end of the junction differs, possibly owing to a read error. The gene calls are TRBV4-3 and TRBJ2-7; 10 bases are shared with TRBD1. CDR1 LGHNA and CDR2 YSLEER come from the germline V gene. This CDR3 is 14 amino acids long. DNA of the CDR3: TGTGCCAGCAGCCAGGACAGGGGGGCCTACGAGCAGTACTTC. Amino acids: CASSQDRGAYEQYF.

This clonotype was seen at least ten times. The chain uses TRBV7-3 and TRBJ2-5, with 7 nucleotides matching TRBD2. Losses at the gene ends were 3 bases for V and 1 base for J; bases not matched to a gene: 5. The CDR3 totals 15 residues. Germline V lookup: CDR1 SGHTA, CDR2 FQGTGA. CDR3 sequence reads: CASSLLGGSQETQYF. The CDR3 DNA reads TGTGCCAGCAGCTTGTTGGGCGGGAGCCAAGAGACCCAGTACTTC.

This clonotype was detected many times. The chain links TRBV7-9 to TRBJ2-7; 10 bases are a match to TRBD1. Per the germline V gene, CDR1 is SEHNR and CDR2 is FQNEAQ (reference sequence). V was pared by 3 bases and J by 6 bases, with 5 bases of the junction left unmatched. The CDR3 contains 14 residues. The CDR3 loop reads CASSFGGQGGEQYF. In DNA form, the CDR3 reads TGTGCCAGCAGCTTTGGTGGACAGGGGGGCGAGCAGTACTTC.

Concerning this clonotype itself: This may arise from a read error, as a much more abundant clone is one base away. The chain couples TRBV11-1 to TRBJ1-1; weak D call: TRBD1 (6 bases). CDR3 length equals 16 residues. The germline V gene encodes CDR1 SGHAT and CDR2 FQDESV (reference sequence). Trimming stripped 5 bases from V and 6 bases from J, with 22 bases between. CDR3 bases: TGTGCCAGCAGCCCCCGAGGGGGGGACGACCCCGCTGAAGCTTTCTTT. This codes for CASSPRGGDDPAEAFF. The full variable domain, in which reference TRBV11-1 and TRBJ1-1 provide the parts outside the CDR3, is EAEVAQSPRYKITEKSQAVAFWCDPISGHATLYWYRQILGQGPELLVQFQDESVVDDSQLPKDRFSAERLKGVDSTLKIQPAELGDSAMYLCASSPRGGDDPAEAFFGQGTRLTVV.

A remark on this clonotype: A single base separates this from a much larger clone, so it may be a read error. The CDR3 DNA reads TGCAGTGGTAGACAGGAGTGGGCGTCCTACGAGCAGTACTTC. Translating it yields CSGRQEWASYEQYF. This chain connects TRBV20-1 to TRBJ2-7; maybe TRBD1 (6 bases). The germline gives CDR1 DFQATT, CDR2 SNEGSKA (reference sequence). The CDR3 has 14 amino acids.

This clonotype was seen repeatedly, ten times or more. The V call is TRBV7-8, the J call TRBJ2-1; 10 bases match TRBD2. There are 15 residues in the CDR3. V was pared by 5 bases and J by 9 bases, with 10 bases of the junction left unmatched. Germline V gene sequence: CDR1 SGHVS, CDR2 FQNEAQ. For the CDR3, the DNA is TGTGCCAGCAGCCAGGGGCTAGCGGGAGTGTCTGAGCAGTTCTTC. This encodes CASSQGLAGVSEQFF.

The rearrangement uses TRBV12-3 or TRBV12-4 and TRBJ2-5; D is possibly TRBD1 or TRBD2 (5 bases each). V was pared by 5 bases and J by 5 bases, with 21 bases between. This CDR3 is 16 amino acids long. CDR3 DNA: TGTGCCAGCAGTCCATTGGGACGGGAAGCTTTGGAGACCCAGTACTTC. It encodes CASSPLGREALETQYF.

This clonotype was detected ten times or more. V and J are TRBV7-3 and TRBJ1-1, with D possibly TRBD1 on 5 matching bases. The CDR3 has 16 amino acids. Looked up from germline, CDR1 is SGHTA and CDR2 is FQGTGA. With 3 bases removed from V and 6 bases from J, the gap between germline ends came to 20 bases. The CDR3 nucleotides are TGTGCCAGCAGCTTCGCTTTGGGACGGCCGCACGCTGAAGCTTTCTTT. This codes for CASSFALGRPHAEAFF.

The sample holds many counts of this clonotype. The genes are TRBV6-2 or TRBV6-3 and TRBJ2-7, with 7 bases fitting TRBD2. Germline trimming cut 3 bases from V and 4 bases from J; bases unmatched to any gene: 9. The CDR3 is 15 residues long. CDR1 MNHEY and CDR2 SVGEGT come from the germline V gene. CDR3 in DNA: TGTGCCAGCAGTTATTTGGCGGGAGAGGCGTACGAGCAGTACTTC. It translates to CASSYLAGEAYEQYF.

This chain links TRBV6-1 with TRBJ2-7; D may be TRBD1 (6 bases). With 7 bases removed from V and 4 bases from J, the gap between germline ends came to 17 bases. Per germline, CDR1 MNHNS and CDR2 SASEGT. This CDR3 is built from 14 residues. CDR3 coding DNA: TGTGCCAGCAACCCCCGGACAGAGAGTTACGAGCAGTACTTC. This gives the protein CASNPRTESYEQYF.

The table lists this clonotype with many counts. V gene TRBV12-3 or TRBV12-4 combines with J gene TRBJ1-2; D gene unclear. The length of the CDR3 is 11 residues. V was pared by 3 bases and J by 8 bases, with 7 bases between. In nucleotides, the CDR3 is TGTGCCAGCAGTTTTGGAAGCGGCTACACCTTC. This translates into CASSFGSGYTF.